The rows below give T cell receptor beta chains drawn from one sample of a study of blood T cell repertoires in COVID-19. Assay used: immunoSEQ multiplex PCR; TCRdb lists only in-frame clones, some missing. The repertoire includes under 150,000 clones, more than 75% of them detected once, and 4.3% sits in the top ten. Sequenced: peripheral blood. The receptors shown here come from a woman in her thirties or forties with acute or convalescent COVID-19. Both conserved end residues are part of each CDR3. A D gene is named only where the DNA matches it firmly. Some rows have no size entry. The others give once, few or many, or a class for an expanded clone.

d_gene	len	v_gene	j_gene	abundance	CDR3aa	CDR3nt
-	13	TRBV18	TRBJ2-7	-	CASSPTYAREQYF	TGTGCCAGCTCACCGACATACGCCCGCGAGCAGTACTTC
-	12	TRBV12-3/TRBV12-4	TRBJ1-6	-	CASSFEYSPLHF	TGTGCCAGCAGTTTTGAGTATTCACCCCTCCACTTT
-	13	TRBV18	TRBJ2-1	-	CASSPQGYNEQFF	TGTGCCAGCTCACCCCAGGGCTACAATGAGCAGTTCTTC
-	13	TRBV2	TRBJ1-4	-	CASQALEREGLFF	TGTGCCAGCCAAGCTTTAGAGAGGGAAGGACTGTTTTTT
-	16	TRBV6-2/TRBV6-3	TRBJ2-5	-	CASSNRVLAGEETQYF	TGTGCCAGCAGCAACAGGGTTCTAGCCGGGGAGGAGACCCAGTACTTC
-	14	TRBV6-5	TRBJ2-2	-	CASSPTWGPGELFF	TGTGCCAGCAGTCCCACATGGGGCCCCGGGGAGCTGTTTTTT
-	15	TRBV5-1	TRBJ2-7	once	CASSSRGGGSYEQYF	TGCGCCAGCAGCTCCAGGGGTGGTGGCTCCTACGAGCAGTACTTC
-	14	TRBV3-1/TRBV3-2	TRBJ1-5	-	CASSQDRSRQPQHF	TGTGCCAGCAGCCAAGACCGGTCACGGCAGCCCCAGCATTTT
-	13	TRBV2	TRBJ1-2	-	CASSERQRIGYTF	TGTGCCAGCAGTGAACGGCAGAGGATCGGCTACACCTTC
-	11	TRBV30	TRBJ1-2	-	CAWNHRERNTF	TGTGCCTGGAACCACAGGGAAAGGAACACCTTC
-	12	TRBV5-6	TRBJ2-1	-	CASSLGGHEQFF	TGTGCCAGCAGTTTGGGGGGCCATGAGCAGTTCTTC
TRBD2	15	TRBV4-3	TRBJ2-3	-	CASSQLAGGPDTQYF	TGCGCCAGCAGCCAGTTAGCGGGAGGGCCTGATACGCAGTATTTT
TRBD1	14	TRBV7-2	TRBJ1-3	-	CASSTQGGGNTIYF	TGTGCCAGCAGCACTCAGGGGGGAGGAAACACCATATATTTT
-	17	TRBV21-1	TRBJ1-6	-	CASSHPKGTGGGSPLHF	TGTGCCAGCAGCCACCCCAAGGGGACAGGGGGCGGATCACCCCTCCACTTT
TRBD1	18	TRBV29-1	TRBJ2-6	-	CSVESQGARAFGANVLTF	TGCAGCGTCGAGAGTCAGGGGGCGAGGGCTTTCGGGGCCAACGTCCTGACTTTC
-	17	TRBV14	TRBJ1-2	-	CASSHRSARGGDYGYTF	TGTGCCAGCAGCCACAGATCTGCCCGTGGGGGGGACTATGGCTACACCTTC
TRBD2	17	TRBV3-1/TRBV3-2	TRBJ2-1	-	CASSHLVSGRIRNEQFF	TGTGCCAGCAGCCACCTCGTTAGCGGGAGAATTCGCAATGAGCAGTTCTTC
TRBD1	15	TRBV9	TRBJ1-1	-	CASSPTGGLNTEAFF	TGTGCCAGCAGCCCGACAGGGGGATTGAACACTGAAGCTTTCTTT
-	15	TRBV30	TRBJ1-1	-	CAWRVDSSKGTEAFF	TGTGCCTGGAGGGTAGACAGCTCAAAGGGGACTGAAGCTTTCTTT
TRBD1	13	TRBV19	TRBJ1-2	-	CASRTTGGDGYTF	TGTGCCAGTAGGACTACAGGGGGCGATGGCTACACCTTC
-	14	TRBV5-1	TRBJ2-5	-	CASSFPRLQETQYF	TGCGCCAGCAGCTTTCCTAGGTTACAAGAGACCCAGTACTTC
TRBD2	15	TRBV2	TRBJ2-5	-	CASTEGLAGVETQYF	TGTGCCAGCACCGAAGGACTAGCGGGAGTAGAGACCCAGTACTTC
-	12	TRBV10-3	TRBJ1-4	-	CAIRGTNEKLFF	TGTGCCATAAGGGGGACTAATGAAAAACTGTTTTTT
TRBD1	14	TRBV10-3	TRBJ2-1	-	CAISPGTADNEQFF	TGTGCCATCAGTCCCGGGACAGCCGACAATGAGCAGTTCTTC
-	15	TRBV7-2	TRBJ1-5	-	CASSLERGSNQPQHF	TGTGCCAGCAGCTTAGAAAGGGGGTCGAATCAGCCCCAGCATTTT
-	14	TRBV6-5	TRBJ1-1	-	CASSPTSPNTEAFF	TGTGCCAGCAGCCCCACATCCCCGAACACTGAAGCTTTCTTT
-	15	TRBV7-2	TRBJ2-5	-	CASSLLGGARETQYF	TGTGCCAGCAGCCTCCTCGGAGGGGCACGAGAGACCCAGTACTTC
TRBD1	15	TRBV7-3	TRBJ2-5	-	CASSSGQGVWETQYF	TGTGCCAGCAGCTCGGGACAGGGGGTTTGGGAGACCCAGTACTTC
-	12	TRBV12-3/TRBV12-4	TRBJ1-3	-	CASIPSGDTIYF	TGTGCCAGCATCCCCTCGGGGGACACCATATATTTT
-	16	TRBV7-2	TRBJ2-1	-	CASSTPTIPEWNEQFF	TGTGCCAGCAGCACGCCGACTATCCCGGAATGGAATGAGCAGTTCTTC
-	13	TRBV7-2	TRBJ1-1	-	CATVGQPNTEAFF	TGTGCCACCGTAGGACAGCCGAACACTGAAGCTTTCTTT
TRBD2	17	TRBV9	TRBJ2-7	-	CASSPGLVRGFSYEQYF	TGTGCCAGCAGCCCAGGACTAGTCCGGGGATTCTCCTACGAGCAGTACTTC
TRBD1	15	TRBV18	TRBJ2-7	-	CASSPLGQGTYEQYF	TGTGCCAGCTCACCTTTGGGACAGGGTACCTACGAGCAGTACTTC
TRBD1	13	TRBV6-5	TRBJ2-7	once	CASSQTGGYEQYF	TGTGCCAGCAGTCAGACAGGGGGCTACGAGCAGTACTTC
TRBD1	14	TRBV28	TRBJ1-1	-	CASSPQGVHTEAFF	TGTGCCAGCAGCCCACAGGGGGTTCACACTGAAGCTTTCTTT
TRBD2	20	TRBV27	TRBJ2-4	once	CASSGPLAGGHYLTKNIQYF	TGTGCCAGCAGTGGGCCTCTAGCGGGGGGCCACTATCTGACCAAAAACATTCAGTACTTC
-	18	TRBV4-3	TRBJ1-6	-	CASSPSGVLSSYNSPLHF	TGCGCCAGCAGCCCAAGTGGTGTCTTGAGCTCCTATAATTCACCCCTCCACTTT
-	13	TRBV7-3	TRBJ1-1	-	CASSPGGVTEAFF	TGTGCCAGCAGCCCCGGCGGCGTAACTGAAGCTTTCTTT
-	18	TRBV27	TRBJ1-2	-	CASSSMPGSESFNYGYTF	TGTGCCAGCAGTTCAATGCCCGGGTCCGAGTCATTTAACTATGGCTACACCTTC
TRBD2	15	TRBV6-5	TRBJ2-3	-	CASSRTSGSTDTQYF	TGTGCCAGCAGCCGTACTAGCGGTAGCACAGATACGCAGTATTTT
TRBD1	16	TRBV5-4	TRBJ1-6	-	CASSTRSTGGGSPLHF	TGTGCCAGCAGCACTAGATCGACAGGGGGCGGTTCACCCCTCCACTTT
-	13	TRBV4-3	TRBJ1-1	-	CASSQAWTTEAFF	TGCGCCAGCAGCCAAGCTTGGACAACTGAAGCTTTCTTT
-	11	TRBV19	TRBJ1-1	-	CASSRWTEAFF	TGTGCCAGTAGTCGGTGGACTGAAGCTTTCTTT
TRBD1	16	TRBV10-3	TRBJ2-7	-	CAISELGTGGWYEQYF	TGTGCCATCAGTGAGCTCGGGACAGGGGGCTGGTACGAGCAGTACTTC
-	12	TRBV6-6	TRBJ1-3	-	CATNKGGDTIYF	TGTGCCACCAATAAGGGAGGGGACACCATATATTTT
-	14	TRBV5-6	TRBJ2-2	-	CASSFIGGGGELFF	TGTGCCAGCAGCTTTATCGGGGGAGGCGGGGAGCTGTTTTTT
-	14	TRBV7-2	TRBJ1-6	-	CASSLGFRNSPLHF	TGTGCCAGCAGCTTAGGTTTTCGGAATTCACCCCTCCACTTT
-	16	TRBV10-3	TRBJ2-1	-	CAISGSSESSYNEQFF	TGTGCCATCAGTGGAAGTAGCGAGAGCTCCTACAATGAGCAGTTCTTC